These 13 T cell receptor beta chains were all obtained from the same sample, sequenced in a study of blood T cells in healthy people across ages. Together with a sample-barcoded 5' primer, a J-beta primer mix was included in a second PCR lasting roughly 6 to 12 cycles. TCRdb recomputed calls from the 5' RACE reads with MiXCR, one row per CDR3 protein. The sample contains hundreds of thousands of distinct CDR3 sequences, around 24% of which appear only once. Another study also made use of these data, one on T cells of mothers and their children.

The material sequenced was blood. These receptors were obtained from a boy between 10 and 17 years old in good health.

This clonotype was counted only a few times. This chain connects TRBV7-8 to TRBJ2-3; D remains unclear. This CDR3 is built from 15 residues. Germline CDR1 reads SGHVS; CDR2 reads FQNEAQ. The V and J ends lost 1 base and 9 bases respectively, with 17 bases between them. CDR3 residues: CASSLDRVPRHTQYF. Here the CDR3 DNA reads TGTGCCAGCAGCTTAGATAGGGTACCCAGGCACACGCAGTATTTT.

The chain carries TRBV29-1 and TRBJ1-4, with D possibly being TRBD1 (5 bases). This CDR3 spans 14 amino acids. V was shortened by 6 bases and J by 3 bases, with 14 bases between the two germline ends. The V gene's germline CDR1 is SQVTM and CDR2 ANQGSEA. The CDR3 sequence: CSVGMGGANEKLFF. The CDR3 coding sequence is TGCAGCGTCGGGATGGGGGGAGCTAATGAAAAACTGTTTTTT. Full variable domain (missing parts from reference TRBV29-1 and TRBJ1-4): SAVISQKPSRDICQRGTSLTIQCQVDSQVTMMFWYRQQPGQSLTLIATANQGSEATYESGFVIDKFPISRPNLTFSTLTVSNMSPEDSSIYLCSVGMGGANEKLFFGSGTQLSVL.

The gene calls are TRBV9 and TRBJ2-5; D ambiguous. Trimming shortened V by 0 bases and J by 2 bases, and 8 bases separated the two germline ends. The CDR3 totals 14 residues. Germline assignment: CDR1 SGDLS and CDR2 YYNGEE. The CDR3 DNA reads TGTGCCAGCAGCGTAGGGGTAGAGCAAGAGACCCAGTACTTC. Translation: CASSVGVEQETQYF. Looking up the rest from reference TRBV9 and TRBJ2-5 gives the full variable domain: DSGVTQTPKHLITATGQRVTLRCSPRSGDLSVYWYQQSLDQGLQFLIQYYNGEERAKGNILERFSAQQFPDLHSELNLSSLELGDSALYFCASSVGVEQETQYFGPGTRLLVL.

The chain recombines TRBV28 with TRBJ2-1; D gene uncertain. This CDR3 spans 13 amino acids. The ends were cut back, 6 bases at V and 7 bases at J, with 13 bases in the middle. Per the germline V gene, CDR1 is MDHEN and CDR2 is SYDVKM. CDR3 protein: CASSLPGLNEQFF. CDR3 DNA: TGTGCCAGCAGCCTACCAGGTCTGAATGAGCAGTTCTTC.

Note on this clonotype: The germline gene is not matched at one end of the junction; a read error may be the cause. V gene TRBV3-1 combines with J gene TRBJ2-5, with D tentatively TRBD1 or TRBD2 (5 bases each). CDR3 length: 14 residues. Germline assignment: CDR1 LGHDT and CDR2 YNNKEL (reference sequence). CDR3 sequence: CASRTWTILGTQHF. DNA for the CDR3: TGTGCCAGCCGGACTTGGACGATCTTGGGGACCCAGCACTTC.

This clonotype was detected a few times. V gene TRBV3-1 combines with J gene TRBJ2-1, with D uncertain. Germline V gene data show CDR1 as LGHDT and CDR2 as YNNKEL (reference sequence). V shed 1 base and J shed 5 bases, with 6 bases lying between them. This CDR3 is 13 amino acids long. CDR3 residues: CASSQGVDNEQFF. CDR3 in DNA: TGTGCCAGCAGCCAAGGGGTCGACAATGAGCAGTTCTTC.

This clonotype has ten or more counts. This chain joins TRBV7-2 and TRBJ2-7; a weak D match, TRBD1 (5 bases). Trimming took 5 bases from V and 7 from J, leaving 18 bases between them. The V gene's germline CDR1 is SGHTA and CDR2 FQGNSA. CDR3 length: 14 residues. This CDR3 is CASSPTGSGWEQYF. Here the CDR3 DNA reads TGTGCCAGCAGCCCAACCGGTTCAGGGTGGGAGCAGTACTTC.

In its sample, this clonotype was seen a few times. CDR3 loop: CASSADGTDTQYF. The CDR3 DNA reads as TGTGCCAGCAGTGCGGACGGGACAGATACGCAGTATTTT. The genes are TRBV6-6 and TRBJ2-3; D is unclear. V was pared by 5 bases and J by 3 bases, with 9 bases between. CDR3 length equals 13 residues. CDR1 and CDR2 (germline): MNHNY, SVGAGI (reference sequence).

V gene TRBV4-1 combines with J gene TRBJ2-7; 7 nucleotides match TRBD1. Per the germline V gene, CDR1 is MGHRA and CDR2 is YSYEKL. V shed 2 bases and J 3 bases; nucleotides not matched to a gene: 13. This CDR3 has 17 residues. CDR3 loop: CASSQPYRDRPYYEQYF. The CDR3 bases are TGCGCCAGCAGCCAACCCTACCGGGACAGACCTTACTACGAGCAGTACTTC.

This clonotype was picked up a small number of times. The chain recombines TRBV6-5 with TRBJ2-3, with D hard to call. Germline V CDR1 and CDR2: MNHEY, SVGAGI. Trimming cost V 4 bases and J 7 bases, with 6 bases left between them. The CDR3 is made up of 11 amino acids. CDR3 amino acids: CASSSQNTQYF. CDR3 nucleotide sequence: TGTGCCAGCAGTTCCCAGAATACGCAGTATTTT.

V and J are TRBV9 and TRBJ2-5; 7 nucleotides match TRBD1. The CDR3 has 15 residues. V shed 0 bases, J shed 4 bases, and the junction held 6 bases outside the gene matches. In germline, CDR1 is SGDLS, CDR2 YYNGEE. CDR3 sequence (DNA): TGTGCCAGCAGCGTAGGACAGGGCCACAGAGAGACCCAGTACTTC. Translation: CASSVGQGHRETQYF.

The sample holds a few counts of this clonotype. The V gene is TRBV28, the J gene TRBJ2-7; D remains ambiguous. The CDR3 extends over 13 amino acids. The germline V gene encodes CDR1 MDHEN and CDR2 SYDVKM. Trimming cost V 3 bases and J 2 bases, with 8 bases left between them. The CDR3 region has the DNA TGTGCCAGCAGTTTGACCGATACCTACGAGCAGTACTTC. Encoded protein: CASSLTDTYEQYF.

This clonotype was seen a few times. This chain uses TRBV4-2 with TRBJ2-2; a weak D match, TRBD2 (6 bases). The CDR3 has 17 residues. V was cut by 3 bases and J by 6 bases, with 20 bases left in between. CDR1 is LGHNA and CDR2 is YNFKEQ in the germline V gene. The CDR3 sequence is CASSHPLPREYSGELFF. In DNA, the CDR3 is TGTGCCAGCAGCCACCCCCTACCTCGGGAGTACTCCGGGGAGCTGTTTTTT.